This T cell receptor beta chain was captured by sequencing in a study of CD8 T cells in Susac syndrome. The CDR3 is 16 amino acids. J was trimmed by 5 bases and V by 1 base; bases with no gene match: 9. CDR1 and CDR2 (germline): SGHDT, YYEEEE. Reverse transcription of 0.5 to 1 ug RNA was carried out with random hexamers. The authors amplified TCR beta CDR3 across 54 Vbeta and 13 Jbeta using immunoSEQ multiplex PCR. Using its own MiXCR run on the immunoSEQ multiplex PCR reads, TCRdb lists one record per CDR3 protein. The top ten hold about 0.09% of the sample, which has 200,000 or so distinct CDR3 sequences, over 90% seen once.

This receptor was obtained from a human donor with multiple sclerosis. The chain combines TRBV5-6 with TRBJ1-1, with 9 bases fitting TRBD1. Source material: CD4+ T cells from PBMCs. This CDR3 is CASSLTGGRSWTEAFF. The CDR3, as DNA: TGTGCCAGCAGCTTGACAGGGGGCCGGTCGTGGACTGAAGCTTTCTTT. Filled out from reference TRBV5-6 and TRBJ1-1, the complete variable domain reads DAGVTQSPTHLIKTRGQQVTLRCSPKSGHDTVSWYQQALGQGPQFIFQYYEEEERQRGNFPDRFSGHQFPNYSSELNVNALLLGDSALYLCASSLTGGRSWTEAFFGQGTRLTVV.